This TCR beta chain was retrieved from a study of a mutant IDH1 vaccine in newly diagnosed glioma. Germline V gives CDR1 SGHTA, CDR2 FQGNSA. The V gene lost 2 bases and the J gene lost 4 bases, with 6 bases spanning the gap. This CDR3 region has 12 residues. The time point was: week 47, end of study. In every dose of vaccine, 300 ug of mutant IDH1 20-mer peptide was given alongside topical imiquimod. Donor diagnoses consisted of new WHO grade 3 or 4 IDH1-mutant, ATRX-lost astrocytomas. Method: immunoSEQ multiplex PCR; TCRdb's copy keeps in-frame clones and lacks some. The sample records 56,000 or so clones, more than 75% being singletons. For this clone: Its antigen is unidentified.

The sample here was PBMCs, taken from a glioma patient whose treatment included an IDH1 peptide vaccine. The TCR comes from a woman in her forties with glioma. Some clones in this sample may be carry-over from other donors' samples. The chain employs TRBV7-2 and TRBJ2-7; the D is unclear. The CDR3 loop reads CASSLTVYEQYF. CDR3 nucleotides: TGTGCCAGCAGCTTAACGGTTTACGAGCAGTACTTC.